This TCR beta chain was found in a study of blood T cell repertoires in COVID-19. Turning to the study itself: COVID-19 samples, acute and convalescent, were from the United States, Italy and Spain.

Repertoires were generated with immunoSEQ multiplex PCR, while TCRdb's copy carries only in-frame clones and drops some. Of about 310,000 clones in the sample, around 89% were seen once. The V end was cut by 3 bases, the J end by 7 bases, with 7 bases between. Germline V gene sequence: CDR1 MNHEY, CDR2 SMNVEV (reference sequence). This CDR3 is 12 amino acids long. Specimen: PBMCs or T cells enriched from blood (not recorded which). The J gene is TRBJ1-5, the V gene TRBV27; D unresolved. The TCR comes from a woman aged 40 to 50 who had recovered from COVID-19. The CDR3 DNA is TGTGCCAGCAGTTTCCCCGGGCAGCCCCAGCATTTT. This translates into CASSFPGQPQHF.